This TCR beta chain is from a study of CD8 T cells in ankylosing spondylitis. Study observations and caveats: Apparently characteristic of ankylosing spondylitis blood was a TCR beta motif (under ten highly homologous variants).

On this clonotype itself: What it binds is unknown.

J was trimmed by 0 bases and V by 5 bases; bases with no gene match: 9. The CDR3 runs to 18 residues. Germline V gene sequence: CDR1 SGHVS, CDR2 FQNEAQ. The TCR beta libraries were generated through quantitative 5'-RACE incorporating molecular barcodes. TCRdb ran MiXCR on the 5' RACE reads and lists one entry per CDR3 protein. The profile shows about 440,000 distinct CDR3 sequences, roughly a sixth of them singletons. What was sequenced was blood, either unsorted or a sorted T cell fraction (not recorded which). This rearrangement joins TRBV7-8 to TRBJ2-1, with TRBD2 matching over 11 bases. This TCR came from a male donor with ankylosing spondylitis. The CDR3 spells CASSPGGGLAGSYNEQFF. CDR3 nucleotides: TGTGCCAGCAGCCCAGGAGGAGGACTAGCGGGCTCCTACAATGAGCAGTTCTTC.